Detailed here is one T cell receptor beta chain. The CDR3 length is 15 residues. CDR1 GTSNPN and CDR2 SVGIG come from the germline V gene (reference sequence). Trimming stripped 2 bases from V and 7 bases from J, with 15 bases between. This sample is drawn from a study of blood T cell repertoires in COVID-19. About the study: Samples taken during acute and convalescent COVID-19 were collected in the United States, Italy and Spain. The cDNA or gDNA used as material had been derived from T cells, B-cell-depleted T cells, or PBMCs.

Source study methods: It was from reference gene primer amplification that nucleated cell counts were estimated. TCRdb's copy holds only in-frame clones and misses some; the assay was immunoSEQ multiplex PCR. V and J calls and clone size are as listed in that table; D and trimming were resolved from the DNA. The repertoire holds about 250,000 clones, with over 80% as singletons. The source of this sequence is a woman aged 40 to 49 who had recovered from COVID-19. Material: peripheral blood. V usage is TRBV30 and J usage is TRBJ1-6; maybe TRBD1 (5 bases). The CDR3 nucleotides are TGTGCCTGGAGTTACTACCAGGGAAGGAATTCACCCCTCCACTTT. Translating it yields CAWSYYQGRNSPLHF.